This T cell receptor (beta chain) was sequenced for a study of response to subunit inactivated influenza vaccine. This clonotype was picked up a small number of times. TCRdb reprocessed the RT-PCR reads via MiXCR and lists one record per CDR3 protein. The table lists 700,000 to 900,000 distinct CDR3 sequences, about 20% of them singletons. The CDR3 totals 16 residues. Between the trimmed V and J ends, which lost 5 bases and 1 base, there was a span of 16 bases. The sequence was obtained from a man aged 45-65 years who received an inactivated influenza vaccine. The chain links TRBV12-3 or TRBV12-4 to TRBJ2-3; maybe TRBD2 (5 bases). This sample comprised PBMCs from blood, obtained more than 4 days after vaccination. The DNA of the CDR3 is TGTGCCAGCAGTCCCCAATGGACTTGGCGCACAGATACGCAGTATTTT. Translated: CASSPQWTWRTDTQYF.